The 19 T cell receptor beta chains presented below share a single source sample, sequenced in a study of CD8 T cells in ankylosing spondylitis. Study-wide findings and caveats: A TCR beta motif made of about 8 highly homologous variants seemed typical of ankylosing spondylitis blood.

No cognate antigen is known for these TCRs. TCRdb processed the 5' RACE reads anew with MiXCR; each CDR3 protein has one entry. The sample has approximately 400,000 distinct CDR3 sequences, 17% seen once. Sequences were obtained from blood, either unsorted or a sorted T cell fraction (not recorded which). The receptors come from a male donor with ankylosing spondylitis.

The chain uses TRBV6-1 and TRBJ2-7, with 7 bases lining up with TRBD1. The J segment lost 1 base and the V segment lost 6 bases, leaving 9 bases of the junction unmatched. Germline values: CDR1 MNHNS, CDR2 SASEGT. The CDR3 is made up of 15 amino acids. CDR3 nucleotides: TGTGCCAGCAGCCGAACCAGGGGGATATCCTACGAGCAGTACTTC. This gives the protein CASSRTRGISYEQYF.

This clonotype was seen repeatedly, ten times or more. The V and J genes are TRBV29-1 and TRBJ2-1, with 10 bases matching TRBD2. The junction had 4 bases not matched to a gene; V was cut back by 4 bases and J by 7 bases. The germline gives CDR1 SQVTM, CDR2 ANQGSEA. This CDR3 has 13 amino acids. CDR3 coding DNA: TGCAGCGTTGCTAGCGGGAGAATAAATGAGCAGTTCTTC. Its translation is CSVASGRINEQFF.

At least ten counts were recorded for this clonotype. The V gene is TRBV5-1, the J gene TRBJ1-3, with 9 bases lining up with TRBD1. Trimming took 4 bases from V and 2 from J; bases not matched to a gene: 13. This CDR3 spans 18 amino acids. Per germline, CDR1 SGHRS and CDR2 YFSETQ. The CDR3 DNA sequence: TGCGCCAGCAGCAAAAGTATCACAGGGGGCTCGACTGGAAACACCATATATTTT. This translates into CASSKSITGGSTGNTIYF.

This clonotype has ten or more counts. The rearrangement joins TRBV12-3 or TRBV12-4 to TRBJ2-7; 8 bases map to TRBD1. The CDR3 is 15 residues long. V lost 0 bases and J lost 2; bases outside the gene matches: 3. CDR3: CASSLALRGPYEQYF. CDR3 coding DNA: TGTGCCAGCAGTTTAGCGCTCAGGGGGCCCTACGAGCAGTACTTC.

This sequence joins TRBV5-1 and TRBJ2-1; 10 bases fit TRBD2. Looked up from germline, CDR1 is SGHRS and CDR2 is YFSETQ. V lost 3 bases and J lost 6; bases outside the gene matches: 15. The CDR3 spans 18 residues. The chain's CDR3 is CASSSRTSGGGSSNEQFF. The CDR3 DNA is TGCGCCAGCAGCTCCCGGACTAGCGGTGGGGGGTCTTCCAATGAGCAGTTCTTC.

This clonotype was seen a few times. The chain employs TRBV7-2 and TRBJ2-1, with D unclear. V shed 7 bases and J shed 4 bases, with 14 bases lying between them. The germline V gene has CDR1 SGHTA and CDR2 FQGNSA. This CDR3 contains 14 residues. CDR3: CASTPRADYNEQFF. The CDR3 nucleotides are TGTGCCAGCACCCCAAGGGCAGATTACAATGAGCAGTTCTTC.

This clonotype was recorded a few times. CDR3 region: CASSYSMTSGSPYEQYF. Here the CDR3 DNA reads TGTGCCAGCAGTTACTCCATGACTAGCGGGAGTCCCTACGAGCAGTACTTC. V is TRBV6-5 and J is TRBJ2-7; TRBD2 matches 12 bases. The CDR3 extends over 17 amino acids. Trimming at V came to 0 bases and at J to 2 bases, leaving 5 bases not matched to a gene. The germline CDR1 and CDR2 sequences are MNHEY and SVGAGI.

V and J are TRBV9 and TRBJ1-2; D is undetermined. With 3 bases removed from V and 1 base from J, the gap between germline ends came to 10 bases. This CDR3 has 14 amino acids. Germline V lookup: CDR1 SGDLS, CDR2 YYNGEE. CDR3 DNA sequence: TGTGCCAGCAGCGGCGACCTCTTTAACTATGGCTACACCTTC. Translated: CASSGDLFNYGYTF.

This clonotype has more than one count but fewer than ten. V gene TRBV29-1 combines with J gene TRBJ1-1, with unresolved D. Germline CDR1 and CDR2: SQVTM and ANQGSEA. The CDR3 sequence is 11 residues long. V shed 4 bases and J shed 5 bases, with 8 bases lying between them. The DNA for the CDR3 is TGCAGCGTTGGCGACAAAACTGAAGCTTTCTTT. Protein sequence: CSVGDKTEAFF.

The chain links TRBV6-2 or TRBV6-3 to TRBJ2-1; 8 bases fit TRBD1. The CDR3 consists of 16 residues. Germline V CDR1 and CDR2: MNHEY, SVGEGT. With V trimmed by 2 bases and J by 3 bases, 6 bases remained unmatched. The CDR3 loop reads CASSYAAGQVYNEQFF. DNA of the CDR3: TGTGCCAGCAGTTACGCCGCGGGACAGGTCTACAATGAGCAGTTCTTC.

This clonotype showed up just a few times. The genes are TRBV28 and TRBJ2-2, with 8 bases aligning to TRBD1. The length of the CDR3 is 15 residues. The V segment lost 7 bases and the J segment 0 bases; nucleotides outside the gene matches: 4. CDR1 is MDHEN, CDR2 SYDVKM, per germline. The CDR3 coding sequence is TGTGCCAGCAATTCCAGGGGGCCGAACACCGGGGAGCTGTTTTTT. Translated, it gives CASNSRGPNTGELFF.

This clonotype has a single count. This sequence joins TRBV24-1 and TRBJ1-5; D is possibly TRBD1 (5 bases). CDR1 is KGHDR, CDR2 SFDVKD, per germline. Between the trimmed V and J ends, which lost 7 bases and 3 bases, there was a span of 9 bases. The CDR3 runs to 13 residues. This CDR3 is CATRSGNNQPQHF. CDR3 sequence (DNA): TGTGCCACCAGGTCAGGGAACAATCAGCCCCAGCATTTT.

This clonotype appeared a few times. The chain combines TRBV5-1 with TRBJ2-1; either TRBD1 or TRBD2 may fit D (5 bases each). This CDR3 has 13 amino acids. The V and J ends lost 4 bases and 15 bases respectively, with 20 bases between them. The germline V gene encodes CDR1 SGHRS and CDR2 YFSETQ. As DNA, the CDR3 is TGCGCCAGCAGCAAGCCGGGGACCTCATACTGGTTCTTC. Translation: CASSKPGTSYWFF. Together with reference TRBV5-1 and TRBJ2-1, the CDR3 gives the full variable domain: KAGVTQTPRYLIKTRGQQVTLSCSPISGHRSVSWYQQTPGQGLQFLFEYFSETQRNKGNFPGRFSGRQFSNSRSEMNVSTLELGDSALYLCASSKPGTSYWFFGPGTRLTVL.

This rearrangement joins TRBV12-3 or TRBV12-4 to TRBJ1-3; perhaps TRBD1 as D (5 bases). The V end was cut by 3 bases, the J end by 1 base, with 7 bases between. This CDR3 has 14 residues. The CDR3 coding sequence is TGTGCCAGCAGTTTGGGGGTATCTGGAAACACCATATATTTT. Protein sequence: CASSLGVSGNTIYF.

The rearrangement joins TRBV20-1 to TRBJ2-5; D unclear. CDR1 and CDR2 from the germline V gene are DFQATT and SNEGSKA (reference sequence). Trimming shortened V by 0 bases and J by 5 bases, and 16 bases separated the two germline ends. This CDR3 is built from 15 residues. DNA for the CDR3: TGCAGTGCTAGAGATCCCCGCGGTAATGGGGAGACCCAGTACTTC. This sequence encodes CSARDPRGNGETQYF.

This clonotype was seen only a few times. This chain connects TRBV3-1 to TRBJ2-3, with TRBD1 matching 7 bases. Germline V gives CDR1 LGHDT, CDR2 YNNKEL (reference sequence). This CDR3 contains 14 residues. V lost 5 bases to trimming and J lost 6 bases; unmatched junction nucleotides: 8. CDR3 residues: CASSSDRLADTQYF. CDR3 sequence (DNA): TGTGCCAGCAGCTCGGACAGGTTGGCGGATACGCAGTATTTT.

Only a few counts were recorded for this clonotype. The V gene is TRBV20-1, the J gene TRBJ2-1, with D maybe TRBD1 (6 bases). Looked up from germline, CDR1 is DFQATT and CDR2 is SNEGSKA (reference sequence). V lost 0 bases, J lost 6 bases, and 9 bases lay in between. The CDR3 has 13 residues. For the CDR3, the DNA is TGCAGTGCTAGAGATCCCAGGGGCAATGAGCAGTTCTTC. Its translation is CSARDPRGNEQFF.

The CDR3 coding sequence is TGTGCCAGCAGGCTACTCGGCACTGGGGCCAACGTCCTGACTTTC. The encoded protein is CASRLLGTGANVLTF. The chain carries TRBV12-3 or TRBV12-4 and TRBJ2-6; D remains unclear. Trimming pared 6 bases from V and 2 bases from J, leaving 11 bases between. The CDR3 is made up of 15 amino acids.

The rearrangement links TRBV5-5 to TRBJ2-7; perhaps TRBD2 as D (5 bases). CDR1 SGHKS and CDR2 YYEKEE come from the germline V gene (reference sequence). Trimming took 0 bases from V and 2 from J, leaving 9 bases between them. The CDR3 is made up of 14 amino acids. CDR3 loop: CASSLASTTYEQYF. CDR3 nucleotides: TGTGCCAGCAGCTTGGCCTCGACTACCTACGAGCAGTACTTC.